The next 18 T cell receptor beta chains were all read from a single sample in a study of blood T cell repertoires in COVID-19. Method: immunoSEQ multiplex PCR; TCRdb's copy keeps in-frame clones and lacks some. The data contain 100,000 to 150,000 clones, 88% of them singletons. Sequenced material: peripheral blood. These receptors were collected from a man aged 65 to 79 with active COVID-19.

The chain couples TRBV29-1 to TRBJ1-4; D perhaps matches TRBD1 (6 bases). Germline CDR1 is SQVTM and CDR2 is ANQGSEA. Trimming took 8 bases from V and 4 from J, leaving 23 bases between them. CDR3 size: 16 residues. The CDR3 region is CSSGDNTGQNNEKLFF. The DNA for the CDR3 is TGCAGCTCGGGCGATAATACCGGACAGAATAATGAAAAACTGTTTTTT. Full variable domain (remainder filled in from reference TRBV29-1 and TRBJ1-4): SAVISQKPSRDICQRGTSLTIQCQVDSQVTMMFWYRQQPGQSLTLIATANQGSEATYESGFVIDKFPISRPNLTFSTLTVSNMSPEDSSIYLCSSGDNTGQNNEKLFFGSGTQLSVL.

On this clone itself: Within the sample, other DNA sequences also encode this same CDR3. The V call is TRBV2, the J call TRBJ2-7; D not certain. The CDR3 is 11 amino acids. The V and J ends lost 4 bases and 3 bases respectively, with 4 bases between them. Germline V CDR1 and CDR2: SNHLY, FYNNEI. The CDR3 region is CASSGYYEQYF. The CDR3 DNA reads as TGTGCCAGCAGTGGTTACTACGAGCAGTACTTC.

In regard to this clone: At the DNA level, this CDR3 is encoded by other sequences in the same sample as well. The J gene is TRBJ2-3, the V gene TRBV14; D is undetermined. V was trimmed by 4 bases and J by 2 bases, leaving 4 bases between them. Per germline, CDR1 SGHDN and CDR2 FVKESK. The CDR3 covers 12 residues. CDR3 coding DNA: TGTGCCAGCAGCCCCTCCACAGATACGCAGTATTTT. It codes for CASSPSTDTQYF.

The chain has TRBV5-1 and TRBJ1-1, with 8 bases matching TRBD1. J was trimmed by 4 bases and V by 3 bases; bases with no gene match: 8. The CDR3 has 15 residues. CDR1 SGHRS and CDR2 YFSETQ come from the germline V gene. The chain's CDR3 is CASSSEGQAGTEAFF. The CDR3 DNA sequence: TGCGCCAGCAGCTCGGAGGGACAGGCGGGCACTGAAGCTTTCTTT.

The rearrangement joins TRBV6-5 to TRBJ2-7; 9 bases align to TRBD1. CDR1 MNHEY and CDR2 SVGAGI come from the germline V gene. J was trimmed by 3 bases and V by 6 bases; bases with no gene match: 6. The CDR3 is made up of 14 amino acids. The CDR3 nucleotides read TGTGCCAGCAGCCAAAGGACAGGGGTCTACGAGCAGTACTTC. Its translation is CASSQRTGVYEQYF.

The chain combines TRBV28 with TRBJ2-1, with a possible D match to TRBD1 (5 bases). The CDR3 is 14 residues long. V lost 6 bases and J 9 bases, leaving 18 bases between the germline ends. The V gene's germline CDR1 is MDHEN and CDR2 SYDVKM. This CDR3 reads CASSPATVYGEQFF. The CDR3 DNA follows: TGTGCCAGCAGCCCCGCGACAGTTTACGGTGAGCAGTTCTTC.

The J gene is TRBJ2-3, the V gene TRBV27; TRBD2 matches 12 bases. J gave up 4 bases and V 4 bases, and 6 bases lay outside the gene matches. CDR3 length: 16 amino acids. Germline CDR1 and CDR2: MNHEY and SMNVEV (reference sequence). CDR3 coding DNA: TGTGCCAGCAGTTCCGGACTAGCGGGGTGGGCAGATACGCAGTATTTT. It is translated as CASSSGLAGWADTQYF.

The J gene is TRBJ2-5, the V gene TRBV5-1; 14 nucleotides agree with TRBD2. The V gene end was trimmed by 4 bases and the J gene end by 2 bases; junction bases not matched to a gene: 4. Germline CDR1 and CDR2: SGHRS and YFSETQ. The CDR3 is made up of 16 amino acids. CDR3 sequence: CASSGGLAGGQETQYF. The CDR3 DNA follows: TGCGCCAGCAGCGGAGGACTAGCGGGAGGACAAGAGACCCAGTACTTC.

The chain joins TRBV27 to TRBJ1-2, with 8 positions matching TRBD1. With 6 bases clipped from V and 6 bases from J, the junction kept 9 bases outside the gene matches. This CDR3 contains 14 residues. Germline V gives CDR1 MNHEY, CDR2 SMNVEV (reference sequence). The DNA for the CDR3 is TGTGCCAGCAGGGGGACAGGTGGAGGGAATGGCTACACCTTC. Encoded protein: CASRGTGGGNGYTF.

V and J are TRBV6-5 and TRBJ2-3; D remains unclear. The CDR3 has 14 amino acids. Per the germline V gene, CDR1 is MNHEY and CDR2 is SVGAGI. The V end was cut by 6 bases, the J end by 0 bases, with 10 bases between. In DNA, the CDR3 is TGTGCCAGCAGCTCGGAGTGGAGCACAGATACGCAGTATTTT. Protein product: CASSSEWSTDTQYF.

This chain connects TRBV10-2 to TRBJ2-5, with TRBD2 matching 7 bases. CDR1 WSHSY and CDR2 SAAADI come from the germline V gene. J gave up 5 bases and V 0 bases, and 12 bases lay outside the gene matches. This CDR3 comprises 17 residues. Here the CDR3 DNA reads TGCGCCAGCAGTGAGTCCCTTGGCGGGAGCCTCGGGGAGACCCAGTACTTC. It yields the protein CASSESLGGSLGETQYF.

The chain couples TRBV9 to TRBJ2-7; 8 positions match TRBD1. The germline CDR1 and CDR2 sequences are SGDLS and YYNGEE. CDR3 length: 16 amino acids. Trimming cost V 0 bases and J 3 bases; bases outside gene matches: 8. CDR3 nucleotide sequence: TGTGCCAGCAGCGTAGGGTGGGGTGACAGGGGCTACGAGCAGTACTTC. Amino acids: CASSVGWGDRGYEQYF. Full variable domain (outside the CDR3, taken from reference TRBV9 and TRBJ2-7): DSGVTQTPKHLITATGQRVTLRCSPRSGDLSVYWYQQSLDQGLQFLIQYYNGEERAKGNILERFSAQQFPDLHSELNLSSLELGDSALYFCASSVGWGDRGYEQYFGPGTRLTVT.

The CDR3 protein is CASSSSRSDSPLHF. In DNA, the CDR3 is TGCGCCAGCAGCTCCTCCCGAAGCGATTCACCCCTCCACTTT. This chain joins TRBV5-1 and TRBJ1-6, with D hard to call. The germline gives CDR1 SGHRS, CDR2 YFSETQ. Trimming shortened V by 3 bases and J by 8 bases, and 12 bases separated the two germline ends. The CDR3 loop spans 14 amino acids.

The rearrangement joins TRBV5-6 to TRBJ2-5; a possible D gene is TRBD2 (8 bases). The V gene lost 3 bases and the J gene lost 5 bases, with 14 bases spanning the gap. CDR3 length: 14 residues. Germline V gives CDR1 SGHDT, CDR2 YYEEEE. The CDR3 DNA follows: TGTGCCAGCAGCTCCGGGAGGGGGCGTGAGACCCAGTACTTC. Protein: CASSSGRGRETQYF. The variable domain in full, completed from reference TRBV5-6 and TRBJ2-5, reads DAGVTQSPTHLIKTRGQQVTLRCSPKSGHDTVSWYQQALGQGPQFIFQYYEEEERQRGNFPDRFSGHQFPNYSSELNVNALLLGDSALYLCASSSGRGRETQYFGPGTRLLVL.

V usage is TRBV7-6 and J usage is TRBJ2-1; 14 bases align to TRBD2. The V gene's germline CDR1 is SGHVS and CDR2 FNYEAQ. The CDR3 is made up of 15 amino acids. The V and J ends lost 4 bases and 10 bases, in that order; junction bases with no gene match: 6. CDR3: CASSSSGLAGDEQFF. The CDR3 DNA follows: TGTGCCAGCAGCTCCTCGGGACTAGCGGGAGACGAGCAGTTCTTC.

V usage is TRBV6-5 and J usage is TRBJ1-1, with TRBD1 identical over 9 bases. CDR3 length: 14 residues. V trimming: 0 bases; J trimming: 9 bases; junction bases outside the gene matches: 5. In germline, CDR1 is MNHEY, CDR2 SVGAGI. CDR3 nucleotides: TGTGCCAGCAGTTACTCAGGACAGGGGAAAAAAGCTTTCTTT. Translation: CASSYSGQGKKAFF.

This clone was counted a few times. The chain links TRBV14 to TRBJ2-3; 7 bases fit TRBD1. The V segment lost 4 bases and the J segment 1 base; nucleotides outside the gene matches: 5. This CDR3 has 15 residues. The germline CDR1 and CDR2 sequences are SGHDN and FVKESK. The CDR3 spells CASSRDSSGTDTQYF. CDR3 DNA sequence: TGTGCCAGCAGCCGGGACAGCTCGGGCACAGATACGCAGTATTTT.

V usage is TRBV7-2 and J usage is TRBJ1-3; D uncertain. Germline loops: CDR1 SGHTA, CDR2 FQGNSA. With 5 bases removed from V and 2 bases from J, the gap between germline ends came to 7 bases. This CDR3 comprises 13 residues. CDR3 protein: CASSPTAGNTIYF. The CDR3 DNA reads TGTGCCAGCAGCCCCACAGCTGGAAACACCATATATTTT.